This is a list of T cell receptor beta chains from one sample in a study of T-cell reconstitution after alpha-beta-depleted transplantation in children. Each CDR3 protein gets one entry after TCRdb re-called the PCR reads with MiXCR. The sample gives some 350,000 distinct CDR3 sequences, roughly 17% of which show up once; around two fifths is in the top ten. The sequenced sample was PBMCs, mostly from graft donor cells, obtained 360 days after TCRalphabeta/CD19-depleted stem cell transplant. These receptors all come from a male patient aged 2 to 9 who had a stem cell transplant for acute lymphoblastic leukemia, so the T cells may come from the graft donor. Each CDR3 is given with its conserved first and last residue. D genes are given only for firm matches. Clone size appears in some rows only: once, few, many, or a class for an expanded clone.

>-|-|TRBJ2-5|TRBV3-1
TGTGCCAGCAGCCTTTTGCACAGGGAAGAGACCCAGTACTTC
CASSLLHREETQYF
>few|-|TRBJ2-7|TRBV20-1
TGCAGTGCTGAGAGGAGCTTTGACGAGCAGTACTTC
CSAERSFDEQYF
>few|TRBD1|TRBJ1-5|TRBV6-5
TGTGCCAGCAGTTACCAACAGGGGGCTAGCAATCAGCCCCAGCATTTT
CASSYQQGASNQPQHF
>many|TRBD2|TRBJ2-1|TRBV29-1
TGCAGCGGACGCCAGGGGTCGGGACTAGCGTACAATGAGCAGTTCTTC
CSGRQGSGLAYNEQFF
>few|TRBD1|TRBJ2-7|TRBV7-9
TGTGCCAGCAGCTTAGGGGGACAGATGAGGCAGTACTTC
CASSLGGQMRQYF
>many|TRBD1|TRBJ1-4|TRBV11-2
TGTGCCAGCAGCTTAGAACAGGGGGCGGTCTCCCCACTGTTTTTT
CASSLEQGAVSPLFF
>-|-|TRBJ2-3|TRBV6-5
TGTGCCAGCAGTTATACCCGGGCCCTGGGCGCAGATACGCAGTATTTT
CASSYTRALGADTQYF
>many|TRBD2|TRBJ2-1|TRBV10-3
TGTGCCATCAGGGGACTAGCGGGAGTCAGTGAGCAGTTCTTC
CAIRGLAGVSEQFF
>-|-|TRBJ2-5|TRBV29-1
TGCAGCGGGGGGCAGCGGGATCAAGAGACCCAGTACTTC
CSGGQRDQETQYF
>-|-|TRBJ2-7|TRBV4-2
TGTGCCAGCACAGGGACAAGCGACCTCGAGCAGTACTTC
CASTGTSDLEQYF
>many|-|TRBJ2-3|TRBV7-2
TGTGCCAGCAGCTTCGGGTCAGGGGATACGCAGTATTTT
CASSFGSGDTQYF
>-|TRBD1|TRBJ1-2|TRBV9
TGTGCCAGCAGCGTAGCTGGGGACAGGGACTATGGCTACACCTTC
CASSVAGDRDYGYTF
>-|TRBD2|TRBJ2-1|TRBV14
TGTGCCAGCAGTTTACTAGCGGGAGGGAATGAGCAGTTCTTC
CASSLLAGGNEQFF
>many|TRBD2|TRBJ2-7|TRBV28
TGTGCCAGCAGCGCACCGGGACTAGCGGGAGTAAACGAGCAGTACTTC
CASSAPGLAGVNEQYF
>few|-|TRBJ2-7|TRBV7-6
TGTGCCAGCAGCTTAGGGGGGGAGGCCAGCTACGAGCAGTACTTC
CASSLGGEASYEQYF
>many|-|TRBJ1-4|TRBV2
TGTGCCAGTCATCAGGGAATTTTCTTTGCAACTAATGAAAAACTGTTTTTT
CASHQGIFFATNEKLFF
>once|TRBD1|TRBJ1-4|TRBV7-8
TGTGCCAGCAGCCCGTCCCGGGACAGGGGTGATTATGAAAAACTGTTTTTT
CASSPSRDRGDYEKLFF
>-|-|TRBJ2-7|TRBV11-2
TGTGCCAGCAGCTTAGTCATGTGGGGGGTCCCCGAGCAGTACTTC
CASSLVMWGVPEQYF
>few|TRBD1|TRBJ2-1|TRBV4-1
TGCGCCAGCAGCCAAGGGACAGGGATAGGCTCCTACAATGAGCAGTTCTTC
CASSQGTGIGSYNEQFF
>few|TRBD1|TRBJ2-7|TRBV6-1
TGTGCCAGCAGCAAAGGGGACAGGGGCAACGAGCAGTACTTC
CASSKGDRGNEQYF
>-|TRBD1|TRBJ2-7|TRBV12-3/TRBV12-4
TGTGCCAGCAGTTCGGGACAGTCTTACGAGCAGTACTTC
CASSSGQSYEQYF
>-|-|TRBJ1-5|TRBV24-1
TGTGCCACCAGTGATTTCGGGCAGCCCCAGCATTTT
CATSDFGQPQHF
>-|-|TRBJ2-1|TRBV4-1
TGCGCCAGCAGGAGGGTCGCGGGGTACAATGAGCAGTTCTTC
CASRRVAGYNEQFF
>many|TRBD2|TRBJ2-2|TRBV7-2
TGTGCCAGCAGCTTATGGGAGGGACCCGGGGAGCTGTTTTTT
CASSLWEGPGELFF
>-|TRBD2|TRBJ2-3|TRBV7-6
TGTGCCAGCAGCTTAGTTGGCGACAACGAGGGGCCTAGCGGGAGCACAGATACGCAGTATTTT
CASSLVGDNEGPSGSTDTQYF